Below are 16 T cell receptor beta chains sequenced from a single sample in a study of shared clonotypes between healthy human individuals. Selected positively for CCR7 and CD45RO-negative, naive CD8 cells excluded terminally differentiated effector memory CD45RA+ cells. Produced via immunoSEQ multiplex PCR; TCRdb's table is partial and in-frame only. The top ten hold more than 0.9% of the sample, which has around 2,100,000 clones, approximately 94% seen once. The sequencing sample was made of naive CD8+ T cells sorted from blood. Source of these receptors: a man between 18 and 29 years old in good health.

This clone was seen only once. Other DNA sequences from this sample encode an identical CDR3 as well. The V and J genes are TRBV27 and TRBJ2-7, with TRBD2 matching 9 bases. The CDR3 has 14 amino acids. The ends lost 5 bases at V and 4 bases at J; junction bases unmatched: 6. Germline CDR1 reads MNHEY; CDR2 reads SMNVEV (reference sequence). For the CDR3, the DNA is TGTGCCAGCAGTCTTAGCGGGAGTGGATACGAGCAGTACTTC. It yields the protein CASSLSGSGYEQYF.

V and J are TRBV29-1 and TRBJ2-3; D not resolved. Germline CDR1 SQVTM, CDR2 ANQGSEA. Trimming stripped 4 bases from V and 8 bases from J, with 10 bases between. The CDR3 is 11 residues long. As DNA, the CDR3 is TGCAGCGTTGCTTCTTCGGGTACGCAGTATTTT. It is translated as CSVASSGTQYF.

This clone was recorded once. The chain is built from TRBV7-8 and TRBJ2-7; no definite D call. The CDR3 covers 13 residues. Per germline, CDR1 SGHVS and CDR2 FQNEAQ. The V gene lost 3 bases and the J gene lost 0 bases, with 6 bases spanning the gap. The CDR3 spells CASSFTTSYEQYF. For the CDR3, the DNA is TGTGCCAGCAGCTTCACAACCTCCTACGAGCAGTACTTC.

Details on this clone: The same CDR3 arises from other DNA sequences in this sample as well. The chain couples TRBV27 to TRBJ1-1; D gene ambiguous. Deletions cut 2 bases from V and 4 bases from J, with 8 bases between. Germline V CDR1 and CDR2: MNHEY, SMNVEV (reference sequence). The CDR3 runs 13 residues. The CDR3 loop reads CASSLGRGTEAFF. The CDR3 bases are TGTGCCAGCAGTTTAGGTCGGGGCACTGAAGCTTTCTTT.

This clone was detected once. This chain uses TRBV15 with TRBJ2-5, with a possible D match to TRBD1 (5 bases). Germline V gene lookup returns CDR1 LNHNV and CDR2 YYDKDF (reference sequence). Trimming removed 5 bases at V and 4 bases at J, with 11 bases between. CDR3 length: 13 residues. The CDR3 DNA reads as TGTGCCACCAGCCTCAGGGTAGTAGAGACCCAGTACTTC. This translates into CATSLRVVETQYF.

The V call is TRBV7-9, the J call TRBJ2-1, with D possibly being TRBD1 or TRBD2 (5 bases each). The V and J ends lost 5 bases and 4 bases respectively, with 18 bases between them. Germline CDR1 SEHNR, CDR2 FQNEAQ (reference sequence). The CDR3 runs to 16 residues. The CDR3 coding sequence is TGTGCCAGCAGCCCCCCCACGGGACGGAAGTACAATGAGCAGTTCTTC. The encoded protein is CASSPPTGRKYNEQFF.

The chain couples TRBV29-1 to TRBJ2-5; no definite D call. The J call could be wrong; TRBJ2-7 is a better fit for the DNA end. Germline-derived CDR1 and CDR2 are SQVTM and ANQGSEA. The CDR3 is made up of 15 amino acids. CDR3 sequence reads: CSVEGASSASYEQYF. Here the CDR3 DNA reads TGCAGCGTTGAAGGGGCGTCTTCCGCTTCCTACGAGCAGTACTTC.

This rearrangement joins TRBV19 to TRBJ2-7, with 7 positions matching TRBD1. V was pared by 2 bases and J by 2 bases, with 3 bases of the junction left unmatched. The CDR3 consists of 14 residues. The germline gives CDR1 LNHDA, CDR2 SQIVND (reference sequence). This CDR3 is CASSINTGAYEQYF. Written as DNA, the CDR3 is TGTGCCAGTAGTATAAACACAGGGGCCTACGAGCAGTACTTC.

The chain has TRBV5-6 and TRBJ2-1, with 7 bases lining up with TRBD2. The CDR3 contains 12 residues. CDR1 and CDR2 from the germline V gene are SGHDT and YYEEEE. Trimming removed 4 bases from V and 15 bases from J; junction bases left unmatched: 10. The CDR3 loop is CASSLSQLAMFF. The DNA of the CDR3 is TGTGCCAGCAGCCTATCCCAACTAGCGATGTTCTTC.

The chain has TRBV15 and TRBJ1-4, with TRBD1 matching 7 bases. The CDR3 length is 18 residues. Unmatched junction bases numbered 19, after V lost 4 bases and J lost 8 bases. Germline CDR1 is LNHNV and CDR2 is YYDKDF (reference sequence). Here the CDR3 DNA reads TGTGCCACCAGCATAGCTTTGGACAGGATACCCTATAAAGAAAAACTGTTTTTT. It encodes CATSIALDRIPYKEKLFF.

This chain links TRBV7-9 with TRBJ1-1, with D hard to call. Trimming cost V 7 bases and J 4 bases, with 10 bases left between them. This CDR3 is built from 12 residues. Germline CDR1 is SEHNR and CDR2 is FQNEAQ (reference sequence). CDR3 protein: CASMGPGTEAFF. The CDR3 DNA reads TGTGCCAGCATGGGTCCAGGCACTGAAGCTTTCTTT.

The gene calls are TRBV30 and TRBJ2-7; no firm D call. There are 14 residues in the CDR3. V was cut by 0 bases and J by 7 bases, with 16 bases left in between. CDR1 GTSNPN and CDR2 SVGIG come from the germline V gene (reference sequence). The CDR3 DNA reads as TGTGCCTGGAGTGTAGGTAACAGTTTTTTAGAGCAGTACTTC. Its translation is CAWSVGNSFLEQYF. The full variable domain, with the rest looked up from reference TRBV30 and TRBJ2-7, is SQTIHQWPATLVQPVGSPLSLECTVEGTSNPNLYWYRQAAGRGLQLLFYSVGIGQISSEVPQNLSASRPQDRQFILSSKKLLLSDSGFYLCAWSVGNSFLEQYFGPGTRLTVT.

The chain uses TRBV6-6 and TRBJ2-3, with TRBD2 identical over 7 bases. The V gene end was trimmed by 6 bases and the J gene end by 1 base; junction bases not matched to a gene: 10. The CDR3 runs to 16 residues. Looked up from germline, CDR1 is MNHNY and CDR2 is SVGAGI (reference sequence). The CDR3 region has the DNA TGTGCCAGCAGCCTAGCTCTAGCGGAGGGCACAGATACGCAGTATTTT. The encoded protein is CASSLALAEGTDTQYF.

This rearrangement joins TRBV18 to TRBJ2-7; TRBD1 matches 8 bases. The germline V gene has CDR1 KGHSH and CDR2 LQKENI. This CDR3 comprises 15 residues. V was pared by 3 bases and J by 3 bases, with 7 bases of the junction left unmatched. The CDR3 region is CASSPEDRVSYEQYF. CDR3 coding DNA: TGTGCCAGCTCACCGGAGGACAGGGTTAGCTACGAGCAGTACTTC.

For this clone: One junction end disagrees with the germline gene, perhaps due to a read error. V and J are TRBV7-7 and TRBJ2-7; no firm D call. CDR3 length: 13 amino acids. Looked up from germline, CDR1 is SSHAT and CDR2 is FNYEAQ (reference sequence). CDR3 protein: CASSLELWHEQYF. CDR3 bases: TGTGCTAGCAGCTTAGAGCTTTGGCACGAGCAGTACTTC.

This chain joins TRBV30 and TRBJ1-2; 8 nucleotides line up with TRBD1. Germline V gives CDR1 GTSNPN, CDR2 SVGIG (reference sequence). The trim removed 4 bases at V and 6 bases at J, leaving 10 bases unmatched. This CDR3 spans 14 amino acids. The CDR3 region is CAWTQTGGSDGYTF. The DNA for the CDR3 is TGTGCCTGGACCCAAACAGGGGGTAGCGATGGCTACACCTTC.